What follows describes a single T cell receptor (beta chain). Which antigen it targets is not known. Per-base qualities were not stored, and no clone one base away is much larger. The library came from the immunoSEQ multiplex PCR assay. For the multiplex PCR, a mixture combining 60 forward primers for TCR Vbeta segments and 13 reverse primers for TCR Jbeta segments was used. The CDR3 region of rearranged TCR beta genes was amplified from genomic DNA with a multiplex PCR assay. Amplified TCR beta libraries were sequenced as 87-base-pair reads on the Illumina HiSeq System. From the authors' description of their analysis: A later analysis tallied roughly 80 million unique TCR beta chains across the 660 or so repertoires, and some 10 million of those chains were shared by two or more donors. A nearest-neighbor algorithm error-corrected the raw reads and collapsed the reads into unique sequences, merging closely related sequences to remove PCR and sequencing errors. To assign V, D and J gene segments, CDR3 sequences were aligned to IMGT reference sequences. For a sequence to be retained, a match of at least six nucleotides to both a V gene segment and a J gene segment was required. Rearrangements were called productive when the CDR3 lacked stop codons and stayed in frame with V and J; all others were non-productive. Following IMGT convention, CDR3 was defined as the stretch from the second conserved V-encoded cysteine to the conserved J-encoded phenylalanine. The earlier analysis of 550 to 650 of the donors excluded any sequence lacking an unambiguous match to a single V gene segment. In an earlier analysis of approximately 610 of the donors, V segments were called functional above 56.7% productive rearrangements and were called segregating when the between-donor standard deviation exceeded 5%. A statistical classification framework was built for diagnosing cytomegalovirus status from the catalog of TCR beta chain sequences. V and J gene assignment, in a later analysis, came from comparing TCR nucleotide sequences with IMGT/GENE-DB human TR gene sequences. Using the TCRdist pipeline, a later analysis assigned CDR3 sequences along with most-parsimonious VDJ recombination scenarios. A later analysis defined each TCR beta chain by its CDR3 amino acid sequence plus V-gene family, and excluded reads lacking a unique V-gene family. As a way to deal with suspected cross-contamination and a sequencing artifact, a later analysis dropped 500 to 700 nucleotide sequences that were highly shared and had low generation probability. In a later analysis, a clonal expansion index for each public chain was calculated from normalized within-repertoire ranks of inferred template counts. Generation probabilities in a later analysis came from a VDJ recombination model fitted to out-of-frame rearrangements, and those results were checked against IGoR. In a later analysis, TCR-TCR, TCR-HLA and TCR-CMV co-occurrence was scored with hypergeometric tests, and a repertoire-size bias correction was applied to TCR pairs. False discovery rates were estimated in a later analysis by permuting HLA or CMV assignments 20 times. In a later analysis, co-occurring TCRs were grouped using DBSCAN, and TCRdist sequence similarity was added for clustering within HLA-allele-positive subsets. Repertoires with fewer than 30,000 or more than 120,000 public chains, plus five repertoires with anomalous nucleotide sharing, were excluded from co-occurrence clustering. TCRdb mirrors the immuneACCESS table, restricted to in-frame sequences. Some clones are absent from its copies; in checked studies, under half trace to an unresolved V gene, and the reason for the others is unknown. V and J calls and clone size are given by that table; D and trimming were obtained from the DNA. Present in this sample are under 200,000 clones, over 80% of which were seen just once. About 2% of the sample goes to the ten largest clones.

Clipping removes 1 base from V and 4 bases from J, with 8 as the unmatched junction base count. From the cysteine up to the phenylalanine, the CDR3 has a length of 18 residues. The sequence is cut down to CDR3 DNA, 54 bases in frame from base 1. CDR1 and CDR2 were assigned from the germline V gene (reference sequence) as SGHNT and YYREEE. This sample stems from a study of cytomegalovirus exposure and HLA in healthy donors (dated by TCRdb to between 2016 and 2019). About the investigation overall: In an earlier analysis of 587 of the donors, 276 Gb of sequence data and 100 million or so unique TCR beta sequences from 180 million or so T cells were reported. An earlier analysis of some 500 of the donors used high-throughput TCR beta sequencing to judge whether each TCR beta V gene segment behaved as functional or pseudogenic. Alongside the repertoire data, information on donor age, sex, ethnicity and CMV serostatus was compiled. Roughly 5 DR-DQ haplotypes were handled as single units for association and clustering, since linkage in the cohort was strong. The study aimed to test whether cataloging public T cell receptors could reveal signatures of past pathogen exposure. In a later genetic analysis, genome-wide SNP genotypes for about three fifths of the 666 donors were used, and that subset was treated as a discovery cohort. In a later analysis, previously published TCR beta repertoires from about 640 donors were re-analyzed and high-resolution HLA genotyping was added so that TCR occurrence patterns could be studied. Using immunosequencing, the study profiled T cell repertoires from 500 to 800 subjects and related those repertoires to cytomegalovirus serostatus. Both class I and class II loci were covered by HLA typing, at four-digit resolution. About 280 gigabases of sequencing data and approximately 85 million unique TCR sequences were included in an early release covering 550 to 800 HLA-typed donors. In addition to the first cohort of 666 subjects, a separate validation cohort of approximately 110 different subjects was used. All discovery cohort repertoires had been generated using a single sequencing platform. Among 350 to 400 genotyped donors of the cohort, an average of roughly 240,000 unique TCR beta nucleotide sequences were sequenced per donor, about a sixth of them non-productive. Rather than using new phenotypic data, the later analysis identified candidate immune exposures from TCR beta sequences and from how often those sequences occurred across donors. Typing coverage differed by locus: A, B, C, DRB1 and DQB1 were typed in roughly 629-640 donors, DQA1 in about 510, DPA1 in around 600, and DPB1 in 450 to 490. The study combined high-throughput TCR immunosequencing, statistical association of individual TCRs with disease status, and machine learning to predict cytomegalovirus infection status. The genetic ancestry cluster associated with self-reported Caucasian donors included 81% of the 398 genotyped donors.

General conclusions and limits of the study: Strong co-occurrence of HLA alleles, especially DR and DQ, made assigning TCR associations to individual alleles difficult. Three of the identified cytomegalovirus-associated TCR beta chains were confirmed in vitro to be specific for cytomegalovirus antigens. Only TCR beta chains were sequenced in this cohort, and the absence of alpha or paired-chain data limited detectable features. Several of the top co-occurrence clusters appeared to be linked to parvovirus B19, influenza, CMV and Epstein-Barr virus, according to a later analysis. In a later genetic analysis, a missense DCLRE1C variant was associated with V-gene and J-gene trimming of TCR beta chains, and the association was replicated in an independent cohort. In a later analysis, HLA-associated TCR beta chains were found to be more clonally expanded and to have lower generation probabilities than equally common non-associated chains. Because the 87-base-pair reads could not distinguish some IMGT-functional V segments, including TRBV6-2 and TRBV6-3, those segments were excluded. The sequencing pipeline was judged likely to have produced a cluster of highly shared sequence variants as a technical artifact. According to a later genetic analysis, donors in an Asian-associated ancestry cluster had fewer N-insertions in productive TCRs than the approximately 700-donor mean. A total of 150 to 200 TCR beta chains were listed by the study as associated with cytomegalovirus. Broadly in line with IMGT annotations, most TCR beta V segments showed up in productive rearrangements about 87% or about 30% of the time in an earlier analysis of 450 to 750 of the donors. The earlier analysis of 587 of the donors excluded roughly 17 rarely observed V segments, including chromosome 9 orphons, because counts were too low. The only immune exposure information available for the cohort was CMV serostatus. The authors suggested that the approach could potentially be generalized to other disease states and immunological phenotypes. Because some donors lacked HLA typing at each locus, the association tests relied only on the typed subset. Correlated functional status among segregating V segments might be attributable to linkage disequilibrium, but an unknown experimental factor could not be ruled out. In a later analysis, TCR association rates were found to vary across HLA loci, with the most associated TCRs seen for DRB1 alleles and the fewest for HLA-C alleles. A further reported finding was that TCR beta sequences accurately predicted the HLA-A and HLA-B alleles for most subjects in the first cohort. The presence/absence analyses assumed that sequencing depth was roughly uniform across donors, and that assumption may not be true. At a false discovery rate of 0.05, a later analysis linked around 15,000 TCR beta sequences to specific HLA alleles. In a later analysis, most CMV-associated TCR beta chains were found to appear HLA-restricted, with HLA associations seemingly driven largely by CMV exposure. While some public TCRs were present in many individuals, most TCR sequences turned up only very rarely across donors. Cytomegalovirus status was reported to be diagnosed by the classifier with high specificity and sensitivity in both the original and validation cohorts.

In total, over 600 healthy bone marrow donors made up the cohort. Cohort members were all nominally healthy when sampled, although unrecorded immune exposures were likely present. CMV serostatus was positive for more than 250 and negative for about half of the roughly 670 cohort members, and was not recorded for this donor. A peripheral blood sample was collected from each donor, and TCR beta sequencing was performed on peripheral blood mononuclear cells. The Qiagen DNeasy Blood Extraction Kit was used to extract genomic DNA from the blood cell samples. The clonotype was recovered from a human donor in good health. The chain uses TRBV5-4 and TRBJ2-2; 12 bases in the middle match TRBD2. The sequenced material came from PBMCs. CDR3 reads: CASSLKLAGGQSTGELFF. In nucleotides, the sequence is TGTGCCAGCAGCTTGAAGCTAGCGGGGGGGCAAAGCACCGGGGAGCTGTTTTTT.